This T cell receptor beta chain stems from a study of regulatory T cells in long-lasting Graves disease. Looking at the study overall: The study enrolled newly diagnosed Graves' patients on antithyroid drugs under 3 months. Findings and limits, study-wide: There were preferences for TRBV28, TRBJ1-2 and TRBJ2-5 in persistent disease. Tissue studied was limited to peripheral blood, excluding thyroid tissue. Comparison showed that persistent patients shared more public clonotypes (over 2,500) than new patients (roughly 1,000).

CDR1 and CDR2 (germline): SGHRS, YFSETQ. Between the trimmed V and J ends, which lost 2 bases and 2 bases, there was a span of 4 bases. The CDR3 runs 12 residues. Sample time point: newly diagnosed GD, antithyroid drugs for less than 3 months. There was RNA extracted from PBMCs, and the TCR library was made from it. With iRepertoire HTBI primers and Arm-PCR of CDR3 regions, TCR beta libraries were built. Using its own MiXCR run on the multiplex PCR reads, TCRdb lists one record per CDR3 protein. Of roughly 420,000 distinct CDR3 sequences detected, roughly a sixth appear once; the ten largest clones hold around a fifth. This clonotype has ten or more counts. Its specificity is not known.

This chain uses TRBV5-1 with TRBJ2-5; D is undetermined. Sequences were derived from peripheral blood mononuclear cells (PBMCs), sampled at new diagnosis, from a patient treated with antithyroid drugs. The TCR was taken from a female donor with Graves disease. The CDR3, as DNA: TGCGCCAGCAGCTTCGAACAAGAGACCCAGTACTTC. As protein: CASSFEQETQYF.